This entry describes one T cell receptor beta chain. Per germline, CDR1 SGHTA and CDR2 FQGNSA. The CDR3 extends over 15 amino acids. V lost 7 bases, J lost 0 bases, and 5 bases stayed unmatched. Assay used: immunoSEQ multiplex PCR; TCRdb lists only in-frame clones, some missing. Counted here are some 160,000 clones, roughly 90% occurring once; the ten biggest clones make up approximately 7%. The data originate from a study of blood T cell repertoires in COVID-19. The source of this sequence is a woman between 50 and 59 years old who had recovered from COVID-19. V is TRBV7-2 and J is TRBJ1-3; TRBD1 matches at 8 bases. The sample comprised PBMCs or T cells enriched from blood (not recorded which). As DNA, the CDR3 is TGTGCCAGCACCCAGGGGGCCTACTCTGGAAACACCATATATTTT. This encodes CASTQGAYSGNTIYF.